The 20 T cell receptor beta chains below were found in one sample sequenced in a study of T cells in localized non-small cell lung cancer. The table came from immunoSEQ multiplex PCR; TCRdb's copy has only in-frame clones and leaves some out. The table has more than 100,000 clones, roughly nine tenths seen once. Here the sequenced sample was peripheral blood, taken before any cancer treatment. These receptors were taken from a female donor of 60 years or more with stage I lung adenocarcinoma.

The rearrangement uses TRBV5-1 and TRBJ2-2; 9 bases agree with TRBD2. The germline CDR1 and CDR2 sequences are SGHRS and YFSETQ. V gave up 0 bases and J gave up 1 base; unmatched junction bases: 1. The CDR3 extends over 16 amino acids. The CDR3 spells CASSLVLAGNTGELFF. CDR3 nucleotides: TGCGCCAGCAGCTTGGTACTAGCGGGGAACACCGGGGAGCTGTTTTTT.

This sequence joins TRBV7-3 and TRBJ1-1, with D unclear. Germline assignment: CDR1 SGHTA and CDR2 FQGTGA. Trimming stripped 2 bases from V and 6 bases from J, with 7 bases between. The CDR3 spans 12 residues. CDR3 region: CASSLDGAEAFF. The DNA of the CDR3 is TGTGCCAGCAGCTTAGATGGGGCTGAAGCTTTCTTT. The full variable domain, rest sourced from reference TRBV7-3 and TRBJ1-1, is GAGVSQTPSNKVTEKGKYVELRCDPISGHTALYWYRQSLGQGPEFLIYFQGTGAADDSGLPNDRFFAVRPEGSVSTLKIQRTERGDSAVYLCASSLDGAEAFFGQGTRLTVV.

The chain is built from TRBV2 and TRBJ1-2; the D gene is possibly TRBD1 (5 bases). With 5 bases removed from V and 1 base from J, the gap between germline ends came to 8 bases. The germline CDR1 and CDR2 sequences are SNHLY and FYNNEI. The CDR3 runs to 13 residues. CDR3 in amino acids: CASSIDSNYGYTF. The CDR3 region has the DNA TGTGCCAGCAGTATCGACAGTAACTATGGCTACACCTTC.

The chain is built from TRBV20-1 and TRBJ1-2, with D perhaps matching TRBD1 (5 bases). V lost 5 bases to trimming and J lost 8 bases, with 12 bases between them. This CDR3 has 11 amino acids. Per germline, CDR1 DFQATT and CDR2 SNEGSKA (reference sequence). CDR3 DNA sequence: TGCAGTGCTGGGGACGCGAAGGGCTACACCTTC. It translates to CSAGDAKGYTF.

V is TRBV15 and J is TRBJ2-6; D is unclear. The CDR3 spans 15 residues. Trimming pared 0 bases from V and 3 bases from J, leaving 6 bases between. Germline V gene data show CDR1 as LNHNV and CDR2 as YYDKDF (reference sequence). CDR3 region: CATSRDFVGANVLTF. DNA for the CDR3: TGTGCCACCAGCAGAGATTTCGTTGGGGCCAACGTCCTGACTTTC. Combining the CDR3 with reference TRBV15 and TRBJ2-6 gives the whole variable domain DAMVIQNPRYQVTQFGKPVTLSCSQTLNHNVMYWYQQKSSQAPKLLFHYYDKDFNNEADTPDNFQSRRPNTSFCFLDIRSPGLGDTAMYLCATSRDFVGANVLTFGAGSRLTVL.

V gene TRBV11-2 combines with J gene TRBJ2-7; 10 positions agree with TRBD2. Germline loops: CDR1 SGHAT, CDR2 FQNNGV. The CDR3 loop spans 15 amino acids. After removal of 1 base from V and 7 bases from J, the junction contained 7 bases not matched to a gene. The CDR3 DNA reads TGTGCCAGCAGCTTAGGGCTAGCGGGAGTGGGGGAGCAGTACTTC. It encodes CASSLGLAGVGEQYF.

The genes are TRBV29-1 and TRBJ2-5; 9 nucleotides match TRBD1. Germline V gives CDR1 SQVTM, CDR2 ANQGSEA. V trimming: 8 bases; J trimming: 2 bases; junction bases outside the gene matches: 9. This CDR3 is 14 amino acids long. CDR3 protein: CSSHTGGRQETQYF. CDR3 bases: TGCAGCTCTCATACAGGGGGCCGGCAAGAGACCCAGTACTTC.

The CDR3 here is CASSLGLIAGVGPDTQYF. CDR3 DNA: TGCGCCAGCAGCTTGGGACTCATAGCGGGAGTGGGTCCAGATACGCAGTATTTT. The chain carries TRBV5-1 and TRBJ2-3; 9 nucleotides match TRBD2. The germline gives CDR1 SGHRS, CDR2 YFSETQ. The junction had 12 bases not matched to a gene; V was cut back by 0 bases and J by 4 bases. The CDR3 spans 18 residues.

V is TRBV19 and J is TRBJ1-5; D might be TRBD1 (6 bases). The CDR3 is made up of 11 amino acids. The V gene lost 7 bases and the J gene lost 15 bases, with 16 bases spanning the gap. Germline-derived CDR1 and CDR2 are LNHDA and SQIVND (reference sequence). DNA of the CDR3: TGTGCCAGTACCAATGGACAGATATGGCATTTT. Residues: CASTNGQIWHF. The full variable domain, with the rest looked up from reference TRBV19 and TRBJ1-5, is DGGITQSPKYLFRKEGQNVTLSCEQNLNHDAMYWYRQDPGQGLRLIYYSQIVNDFQKGDIAEGYSVSREKKESFPLTVTSAQKNPTAFYLCASTNGQIWHFGDGTRLSIL.

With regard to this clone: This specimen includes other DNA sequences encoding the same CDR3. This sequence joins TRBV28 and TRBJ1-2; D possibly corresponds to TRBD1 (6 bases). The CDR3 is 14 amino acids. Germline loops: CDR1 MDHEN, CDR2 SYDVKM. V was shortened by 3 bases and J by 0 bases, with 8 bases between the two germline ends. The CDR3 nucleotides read TGTGCCAGCAGTTTTCGGACAGCTAACTATGGCTACACCTTC. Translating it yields CASSFRTANYGYTF.

CDR3 amino acids: CASSLEAETQYF. For the CDR3, the DNA is TGTGCCAGCAGCTTGGAGGCTGAGACCCAGTACTTC. The chain combines TRBV5-4 with TRBJ2-5; D not resolved. Germline CDR1 SGHNT, CDR2 YYREEE (reference sequence). This CDR3 is 12 amino acids long. The V and J ends lost 0 bases and 5 bases respectively, with 5 bases between them. Looking up the rest from reference TRBV5-4 and TRBJ2-5 gives the full variable domain: ETGVTQSPTHLIKTRGQQVTLRCSSQSGHNTVSWYQQALGQGPQFIFQYYREEENGRGNFPPRFSGLQFPNYSSELNVNALELDDSALYLCASSLEAETQYFGPGTRLLVL.

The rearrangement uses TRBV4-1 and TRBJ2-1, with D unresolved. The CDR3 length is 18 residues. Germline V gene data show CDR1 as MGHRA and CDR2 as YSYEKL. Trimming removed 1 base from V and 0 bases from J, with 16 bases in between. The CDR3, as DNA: TGCGCCAGCAGCCAAGGTAGGGCCCAAGTATACTCCTACAATGAGCAGTTCTTC. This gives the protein CASSQGRAQVYSYNEQFF.

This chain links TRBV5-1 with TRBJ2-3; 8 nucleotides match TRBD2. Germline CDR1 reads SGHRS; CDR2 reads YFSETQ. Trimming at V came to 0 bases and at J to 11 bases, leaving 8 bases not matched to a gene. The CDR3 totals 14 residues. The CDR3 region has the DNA TGCGCCAGCAGCTTGGTGGGAGGACTAGCCCTGCAGTATTTT. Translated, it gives CASSLVGGLALQYF.

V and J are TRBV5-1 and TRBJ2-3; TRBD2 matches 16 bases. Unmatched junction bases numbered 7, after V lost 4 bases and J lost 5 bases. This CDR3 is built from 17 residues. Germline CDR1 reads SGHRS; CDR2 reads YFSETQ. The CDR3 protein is CASSPGLAGGLGDTQYF. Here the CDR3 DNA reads TGCGCCAGCAGCCCGGGACTAGCGGGAGGGTTGGGAGATACGCAGTATTTT.

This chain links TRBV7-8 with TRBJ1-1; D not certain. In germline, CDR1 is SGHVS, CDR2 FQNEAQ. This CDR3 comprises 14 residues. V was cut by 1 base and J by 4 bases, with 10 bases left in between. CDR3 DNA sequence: TGTGCCAGCAGCTTAGAGGGAGGAGGCACTGAAGCTTTCTTT. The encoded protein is CASSLEGGGTEAFF. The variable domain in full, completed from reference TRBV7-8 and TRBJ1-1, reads GAGVSQSPRYKVAKRGQDVALRCDPISGHVSLFWYQQALGQGPEFLTYFQNEAQLDKSGLPSDRFFAERPEGSVSTLKIQRTQQEDSAVYLCASSLEGGGTEAFFGQGTRLTVV.

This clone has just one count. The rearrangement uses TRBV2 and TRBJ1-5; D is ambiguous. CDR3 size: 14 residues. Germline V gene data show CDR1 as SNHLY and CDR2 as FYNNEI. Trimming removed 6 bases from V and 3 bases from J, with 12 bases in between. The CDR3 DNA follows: TGTGCCAGCAGCCCCTTCCGTACCAATCAGCCCCAGCATTTT. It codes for CASSPFRTNQPQHF.

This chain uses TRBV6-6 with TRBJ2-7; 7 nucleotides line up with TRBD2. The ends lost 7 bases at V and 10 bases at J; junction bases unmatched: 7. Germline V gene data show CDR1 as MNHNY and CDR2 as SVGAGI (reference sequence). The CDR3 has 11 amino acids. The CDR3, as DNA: TGTGCCAGCATTAACGCGGGGGACCAGTACTTC. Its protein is CASINAGDQYF.

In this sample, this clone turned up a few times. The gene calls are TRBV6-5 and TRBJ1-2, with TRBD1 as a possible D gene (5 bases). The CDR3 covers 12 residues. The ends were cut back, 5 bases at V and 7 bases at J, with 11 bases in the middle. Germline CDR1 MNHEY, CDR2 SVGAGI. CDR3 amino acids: CASSRMQGGYTF. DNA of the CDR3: TGTGCCAGCAGTCGAATGCAGGGTGGCTACACCTTC.

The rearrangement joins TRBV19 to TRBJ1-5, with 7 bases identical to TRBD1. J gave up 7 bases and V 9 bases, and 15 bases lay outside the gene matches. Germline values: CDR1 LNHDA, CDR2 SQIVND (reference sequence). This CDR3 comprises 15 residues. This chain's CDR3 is CASLPDRDPGQPQHF. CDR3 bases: TGTGCCAGCCTCCCCGACAGGGACCCGGGGCAGCCCCAGCATTTT.

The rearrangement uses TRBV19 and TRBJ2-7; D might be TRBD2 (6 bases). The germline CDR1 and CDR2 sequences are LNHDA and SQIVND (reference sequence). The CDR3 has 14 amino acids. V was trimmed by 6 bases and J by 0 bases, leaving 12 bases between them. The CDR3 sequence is CASRAGLYSYEQYF. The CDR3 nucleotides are TGTGCCAGTAGGGCGGGACTGTACTCCTACGAGCAGTACTTC. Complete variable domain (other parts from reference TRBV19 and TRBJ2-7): DGGITQSPKYLFRKEGQNVTLSCEQNLNHDAMYWYRQDPGQGLRLIYYSQIVNDFQKGDIAEGYSVSREKKESFPLTVTSAQKNPTAFYLCASRAGLYSYEQYFGPGTRLTVT.